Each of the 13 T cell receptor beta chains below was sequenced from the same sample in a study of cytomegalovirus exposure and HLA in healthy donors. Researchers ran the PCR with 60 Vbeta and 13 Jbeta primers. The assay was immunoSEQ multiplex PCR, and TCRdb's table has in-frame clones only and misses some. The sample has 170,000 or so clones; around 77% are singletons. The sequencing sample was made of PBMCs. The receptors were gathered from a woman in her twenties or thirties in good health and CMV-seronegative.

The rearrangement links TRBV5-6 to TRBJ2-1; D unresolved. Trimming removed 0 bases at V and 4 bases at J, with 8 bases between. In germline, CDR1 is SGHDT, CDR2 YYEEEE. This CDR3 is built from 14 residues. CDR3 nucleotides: TGTGCCAGCAGCTTGGACCTACTATACAATGAGCAGTTCTTC. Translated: CASSLDLLYNEQFF.

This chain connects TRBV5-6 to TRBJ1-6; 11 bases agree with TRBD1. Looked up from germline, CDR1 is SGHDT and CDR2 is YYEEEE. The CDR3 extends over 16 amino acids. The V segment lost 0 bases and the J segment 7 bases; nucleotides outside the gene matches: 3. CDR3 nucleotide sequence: TGTGCCAGCAGCTTGGGGACAGGGGGCATAAATTCACCCCTCCACTTT. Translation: CASSLGTGGINSPLHF.

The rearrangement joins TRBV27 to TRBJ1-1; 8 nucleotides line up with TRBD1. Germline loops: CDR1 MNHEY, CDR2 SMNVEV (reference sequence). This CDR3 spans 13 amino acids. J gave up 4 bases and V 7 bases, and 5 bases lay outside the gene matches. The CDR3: CASTLTGATEAFF. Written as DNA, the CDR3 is TGTGCCAGCACCCTGACAGGGGCCACTGAAGCTTTCTTT.

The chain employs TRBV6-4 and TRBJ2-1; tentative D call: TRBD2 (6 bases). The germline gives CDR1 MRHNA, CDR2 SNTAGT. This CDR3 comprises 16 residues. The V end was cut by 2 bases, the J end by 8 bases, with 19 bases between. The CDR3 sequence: CASSDTSLAGLDEQFF. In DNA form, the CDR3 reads TGTGCCAGCAGTGACACAAGCCTGGCGGGGTTGGATGAGCAGTTCTTC.

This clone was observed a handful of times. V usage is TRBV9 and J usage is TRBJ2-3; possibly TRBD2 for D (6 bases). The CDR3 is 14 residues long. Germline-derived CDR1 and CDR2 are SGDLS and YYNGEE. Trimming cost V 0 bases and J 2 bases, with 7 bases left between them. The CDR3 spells CASSVGLDTDTQYF. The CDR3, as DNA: TGTGCCAGCAGCGTAGGACTAGACACAGATACGCAGTATTTT. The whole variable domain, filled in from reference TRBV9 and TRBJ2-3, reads DSGVTQTPKHLITATGQRVTLRCSPRSGDLSVYWYQQSLDQGLQFLIQYYNGEERAKGNILERFSAQQFPDLHSELNLSSLELGDSALYFCASSVGLDTDTQYFGPGTRLTVL.

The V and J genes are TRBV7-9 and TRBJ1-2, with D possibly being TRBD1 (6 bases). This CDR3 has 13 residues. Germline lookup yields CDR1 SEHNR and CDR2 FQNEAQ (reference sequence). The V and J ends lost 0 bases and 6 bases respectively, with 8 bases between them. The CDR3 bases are TGTGCCAGCAGCTTAGCACAGGGTGATGGCTACACCTTC. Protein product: CASSLAQGDGYTF.

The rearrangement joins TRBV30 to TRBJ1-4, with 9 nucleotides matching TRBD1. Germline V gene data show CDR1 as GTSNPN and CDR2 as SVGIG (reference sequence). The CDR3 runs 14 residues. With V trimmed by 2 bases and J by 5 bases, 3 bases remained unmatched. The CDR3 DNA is TGTGCCTGGAGTTCCGGGACAGGGAATGAAAAACTGTTTTTT. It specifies CAWSSGTGNEKLFF. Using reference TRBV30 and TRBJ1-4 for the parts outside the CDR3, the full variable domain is SQTIHQWPATLVQPVGSPLSLECTVEGTSNPNLYWYRQAAGRGLQLLFYSVGIGQISSEVPQNLSASRPQDRQFILSSKKLLLSDSGFYLCAWSSGTGNEKLFFGSGTQLSVL.

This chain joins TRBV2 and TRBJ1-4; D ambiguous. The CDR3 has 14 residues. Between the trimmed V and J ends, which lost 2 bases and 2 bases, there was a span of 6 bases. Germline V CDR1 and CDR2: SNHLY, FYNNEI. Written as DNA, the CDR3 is TGTGCCAGCAGTGAACTAGGTACTAATGAAAAACTGTTTTTT. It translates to CASSELGTNEKLFF.

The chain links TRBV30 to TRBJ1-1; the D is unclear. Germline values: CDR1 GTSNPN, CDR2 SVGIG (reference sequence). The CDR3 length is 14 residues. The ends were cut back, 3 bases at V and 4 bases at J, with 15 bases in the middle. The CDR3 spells CAWRESPAGTEAFF. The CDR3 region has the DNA TGTGCCTGGAGGGAGTCCCCCGCGGGCACTGAAGCTTTCTTT.

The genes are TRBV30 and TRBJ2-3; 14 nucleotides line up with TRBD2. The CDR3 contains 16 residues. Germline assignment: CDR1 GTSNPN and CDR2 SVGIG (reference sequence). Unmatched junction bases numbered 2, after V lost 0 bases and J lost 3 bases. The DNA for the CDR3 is TGTGCCTGGAGTGTCGGACTAGCGGGGGGAACAGATACGCAGTATTTT. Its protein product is CAWSVGLAGGTDTQYF.

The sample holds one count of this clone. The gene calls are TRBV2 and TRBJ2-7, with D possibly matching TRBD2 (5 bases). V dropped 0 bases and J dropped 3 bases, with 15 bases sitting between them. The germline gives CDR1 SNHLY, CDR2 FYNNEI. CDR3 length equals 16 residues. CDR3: CASSEALLAGSYEQYF. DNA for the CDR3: TGTGCCAGCAGTGAAGCGCTTCTCGCGGGCAGCTACGAGCAGTACTTC.

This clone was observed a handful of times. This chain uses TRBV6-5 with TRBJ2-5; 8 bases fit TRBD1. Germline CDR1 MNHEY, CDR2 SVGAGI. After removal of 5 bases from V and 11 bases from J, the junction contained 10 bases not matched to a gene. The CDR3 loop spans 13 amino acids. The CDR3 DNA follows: TGTGCCAGCAGTCGGTCCAGGGGGCGCGGGCAGTACTTC. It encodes CASSRSRGRGQYF.

Here the CDR3 DNA reads TGTGCCAGCAGCTTAGAAGCGGGGTCCAATGAGCAGTTCTTC. This translates into CASSLEAGSNEQFF. The chain employs TRBV11-3 and TRBJ2-1, with 7 bases that match TRBD2. Germline-derived CDR1 and CDR2 are SGHNT and YENEEA. CDR3 length equals 14 residues. The trim removed 0 bases at V and 6 bases at J, leaving 2 bases unmatched.